This T cell receptor beta chain was retrieved from a study of T-cell reconstitution after alpha-beta-depleted transplantation in children. A library of TCRbeta sequences, prepared with unique molecular identifiers, was generated. TCRdb redid the calling of the PCR reads with MiXCR, one entry per CDR3 protein. The repertoire consists of around 370,000 distinct CDR3 sequences, with about 9.4% occurring once and the leading ten covering under 3%. This clonotype was counted at least ten times. V was pared by 0 bases and J by 2 bases, with 14 bases between. The CDR3 contains 16 residues. Germline assignment: CDR1 LGHNA and CDR2 YNFKEQ.

This chain joins TRBV4-2 and TRBJ2-7; D possibly corresponds to TRBD1 (6 bases). Source: PBMCs from the stem cell graft donor, taken from the stem cell graft. This clonotype was obtained from a human donor who donated a stem cell graft to a child with acute lymphoblastic leukemia. The CDR3 here is CASSQEHGTPTYEQYF. The CDR3 DNA sequence: TGTGCCAGCAGCCAAGAGCACGGGACACCCACCTACGAGCAGTACTTC.